A selection of T cell receptor beta chains follows, all from one sample in a study of Graves' ophthalmopathy and Graves' hyperthyroidism. Via MiXCR, TCRdb re-called the multiplex PCR reads, giving one row per CDR3 protein. The sample has 650,000 to 900,000 distinct CDR3 sequences; approximately 40% are singletons. Sequencing was performed on peripheral blood. Receptors were obtained from an adult man with Graves' ophthalmopathy. Both conserved end residues are part of each CDR3. The order of the fields is clone size, J gene, D gene, V gene, CDR3 protein, CDR3 DNA. D genes are given only for firm matches. Not all rows give a size; the values are once, few, many and, for expanded clones, a class.

abundance: once; j_gene: TRBJ1-1; d_gene: NA; v_gene: TRBV25-1; CDR3aa: CASSFPGAGVNTKAFF; CDR3nt: TGTGCCAGCAGCTTCCCGGGAGCTGGGGTGAACACTAAAGCTTTCTTT
abundance: many; j_gene: TRBJ1-1; d_gene: NA; v_gene: TRBV9; CDR3aa: CASSVGGRGTEAFF; CDR3nt: TGTGCCAGCAGTGTTGGGGGGCGCGGCACTGAAGCTTTCTTT
abundance: NA; j_gene: TRBJ1-1; d_gene: NA; v_gene: TRBV10-3; CDR3aa: CAISDEGVSFTEAFF; CDR3nt: TGTGCCATCAGTGACGAGGGGGTTAGTTTCACTGAAGCTTTCTTT
abundance: NA; j_gene: TRBJ1-5; d_gene: NA; v_gene: TRBV24-1; CDR3aa: CATLGRDGNQPQHF; CDR3nt: TGTGCCACTCTCGGCAGGGACGGCAATCAGCCCCAGCATTTT
abundance: NA; j_gene: TRBJ1-6; d_gene: NA; v_gene: TRBV25-1; CDR3aa: CASSRNRPNSPLHF; CDR3nt: TGTGCCAGCAGTCGAAACAGGCCGAATTCACCCCTCCACTTT
abundance: NA; j_gene: TRBJ1-1; d_gene: TRBD1; v_gene: TRBV25-1; CDR3aa: CASTWDRGTMNTEAFF; CDR3nt: TGTGCCAGCACATGGGACAGGGGGACCATGAACACTGAAGCTTTCTTT
abundance: NA; j_gene: TRBJ2-7; d_gene: NA; v_gene: TRBV25-1; CDR3aa: CASSPPTMGEQYF; CDR3nt: TGTGCCAGCTCACCACCGACGATGGGGGAGCAGTACTTC
abundance: NA; j_gene: TRBJ2-1; d_gene: NA; v_gene: TRBV10-2; CDR3aa: CASSGSTAQQFF; CDR3nt: TGCGCCAGCAGTGGGTCCACTGCGCAGCAGTTCTTC
abundance: NA; j_gene: TRBJ2-7; d_gene: NA; v_gene: TRBV27; CDR3aa: CASSSGDQYEQYF; CDR3nt: TGTGCCAGCAGTTCGGGGGATCAGTACGAGCAGTACTTC
abundance: many; j_gene: TRBJ2-5; d_gene: NA; v_gene: TRBV19; CDR3aa: CASRARGETQYF; CDR3nt: TGTGCCAGCCGTGCGAGGGGAGAGACCCAGTACTTC
abundance: few; j_gene: TRBJ2-5; d_gene: TRBD2; v_gene: TRBV25-1; CDR3aa: CASSVAGEAETQYF; CDR3nt: TGTGCCAGCAGTGTCGCGGGAGAGGCGGAGACCCAGTACTTC
abundance: few; j_gene: TRBJ1-1; d_gene: TRBD1; v_gene: TRBV5-1; CDR3aa: CASSPRQGRATEAFF; CDR3nt: TGCGCCAGCAGCCCTCGACAGGGTCGAGCCACTGAAGCTTTCTTT
abundance: NA; j_gene: TRBJ2-2; d_gene: NA; v_gene: TRBV10-3; CDR3aa: CAITEGRAGELFF; CDR3nt: TGTGCCATCACCGAGGGAAGGGCCGGGGAGCTGTTTTTT
abundance: many; j_gene: TRBJ1-2; d_gene: NA; v_gene: TRBV9; CDR3aa: CASSVVGGYGYTF; CDR3nt: TGTGCCAGCAGCGTAGTAGGAGGGTACGGCTACACCTTC
abundance: NA; j_gene: TRBJ2-7; d_gene: NA; v_gene: TRBV10-3; CDR3aa: CASRIGFDYEQYF; CDR3nt: TGTGCCAGCAGGATTGGCTTCGACTACGAGCAGTACTTC
abundance: once; j_gene: TRBJ2-5; d_gene: TRBD2; v_gene: TRBV5-1; CDR3aa: CASSRAGKYQETPYF; CDR3nt: TGCGCCAGCAGCCGAGCGGGGAAGTACCAAGAGACCCCGTACTTC
abundance: few; j_gene: TRBJ2-7; d_gene: TRBD1; v_gene: TRBV2; CDR3aa: CASSEEDRSYEQYF; CDR3nt: TGTGCCAGCAGTGAAGAGGACAGGTCCTACGAGCAGTACTTC
abundance: once; j_gene: TRBJ2-1; d_gene: NA; v_gene: TRBV24-1; CDR3aa: CATSDLSLANGEQFF; CDR3nt: TGTGCCACCAGTGATTTGTCGCTAGCGAATGGTGAGCAGTTCTTC
abundance: NA; j_gene: TRBJ1-4; d_gene: NA; v_gene: TRBV7-2; CDR3aa: CASSFGRSNEKLFF; CDR3nt: TGTGCCAGCAGCTTCGGACGGTCTAATGAAAAACTGTTTTTT
abundance: NA; j_gene: TRBJ2-7; d_gene: NA; v_gene: TRBV10-2; CDR3aa: CASSPPGGASYEQYF; CDR3nt: TGTGCCAGCTCACCCCCGGGGGGCGCCTCCTACGAGCAGTACTTC
abundance: NA; j_gene: TRBJ2-7; d_gene: TRBD2; v_gene: TRBV25-1; CDR3aa: CAWRTSGGFGEQYF; CDR3nt: TGTGCCTGGAGGACTAGCGGGGGATTTGGCGAGCAGTACTTC
abundance: NA; j_gene: TRBJ2-5; d_gene: TRBD2; v_gene: TRBV20-1; CDR3aa: CSALSGSRIETQYF; CDR3nt: TGCAGTGCCCTTAGCGGGAGTCGGATAGAGACCCAGTACTTC
abundance: NA; j_gene: TRBJ1-2; d_gene: NA; v_gene: TRBV2; CDR3aa: CASSGGTGYTF; CDR3nt: TGTGCCAGCAGTGGGGGGACTGGCTACACCTTC
abundance: NA; j_gene: TRBJ2-7; d_gene: NA; v_gene: TRBV7-9; CDR3aa: CASSLSPESYEQYF; CDR3nt: TGTGCCAGCAGCCTGTCTCCGGAATCCTACGAGCAGTACTTC
abundance: NA; j_gene: TRBJ1-3; d_gene: NA; v_gene: TRBV15; CDR3aa: CATSSGQYGYTIYF; CDR3nt: TGTGCCACCAGCAGTGGACAATATGGCTACACCATATATTTT
abundance: NA; j_gene: TRBJ2-3; d_gene: NA; v_gene: TRBV24-1; CDR3aa: CATSVASTDTQYF; CDR3nt: TGTGCCACCTCGGTGGCTAGCACAGATACGCAGTATTTT
abundance: many; j_gene: TRBJ1-2; d_gene: NA; v_gene: TRBV15; CDR3aa: CATSREDDYGYTF; CDR3nt: TGTGCCACCAGCAGAGAGGACGACTATGGCTACACCTTC
abundance: many; j_gene: TRBJ2-3; d_gene: NA; v_gene: TRBV2; CDR3aa: CASSDVEGADTQYF; CDR3nt: TGTGCCAGCAGTGATGTAGAGGGCGCAGATACGCAGTATTTT
abundance: NA; j_gene: TRBJ1-2; d_gene: NA; v_gene: TRBV12-3/TRBV12-4; CDR3aa: CASRRAWANYGYTF; CDR3nt: TGTGCCAGCAGGAGGGCCTGGGCTAACTATGGCTACACCTTC
abundance: many; j_gene: TRBJ1-2; d_gene: TRBD1; v_gene: TRBV7-9; CDR3aa: CASSLVPRQGNYGYTF; CDR3nt: TGTGCCAGCAGCTTAGTCCCGAGACAGGGGAACTATGGCTACACCTTC
abundance: NA; j_gene: TRBJ1-3; d_gene: NA; v_gene: TRBV5-4; CDR3aa: CASSQSHRTNSGNTIYF; CDR3nt: TGCGCCAGCAGCCAAAGCCATCGTACGAACTCTGGAAACACCATATATTTT
abundance: NA; j_gene: TRBJ2-2; d_gene: NA; v_gene: TRBV7-2; CDR3aa: CAISLVSAGELFF; CDR3nt: TGTGCCATCAGCTTAGTTAGCGCCGGGGAGCTGTTTTTT
abundance: NA; j_gene: TRBJ1-2; d_gene: TRBD1; v_gene: TRBV25-1; CDR3aa: CASSQVPGTANYGYTF; CDR3nt: TGTGCCAGCAGCCAAGTTCCGGGGACAGCTAACTATGGCTACACCTTC
abundance: NA; j_gene: TRBJ1-6; d_gene: NA; v_gene: TRBV7-9; CDR3aa: CASSARGVGNSPLHF; CDR3nt: TGTGCCAGCAGCGCCAGGGGCGTTGGTAATTCACCCCTCCACTTT
abundance: NA; j_gene: TRBJ1-5; d_gene: TRBD1; v_gene: TRBV10-3; CDR3aa: CASSPPTGLDQPQHF; CDR3nt: TGTGCCAGCAGTCCACCGACAGGGTTAGATCAGCCCCAGCATTTT
abundance: NA; j_gene: TRBJ1-2; d_gene: TRBD1; v_gene: TRBV6-1; CDR3aa: CASIRGGRKGGYTF; CDR3nt: TGTGCCAGCATCAGAGGGGGCAGGAAAGGCGGCTACACCTTC
abundance: NA; j_gene: TRBJ1-1; d_gene: TRBD1; v_gene: TRBV10-3; CDR3aa: CASSRGQGASEAFF; CDR3nt: TGTGCCAGCAGCCGGGGACAGGGGGCGTCTGAAGCTTTCTTT
abundance: few; j_gene: TRBJ2-3; d_gene: NA; v_gene: TRBV7-9; CDR3aa: CASSLAVSDTQYF; CDR3nt: TGTGCCAGCAGCTTAGCGGTATCAGATACGCAGTATTTT
abundance: many; j_gene: TRBJ1-6; d_gene: NA; v_gene: TRBV5-8; CDR3aa: CASSPDTYNSPLHF; CDR3nt: TGTGCCAGCAGCCCTGACACATATAATTCACCCCTCCACTTT
abundance: many; j_gene: TRBJ1-3; d_gene: TRBD1; v_gene: TRBV7-9; CDR3aa: CASSATGQEGNTIYF; CDR3nt: TGTGCCAGCAGCGCGACGGGACAGGAAGGAAACACCATATATTTT
abundance: few; j_gene: TRBJ1-2; d_gene: NA; v_gene: TRBV12-3/TRBV12-4; CDR3aa: CASSEGGNYGYTF; CDR3nt: TGTGCCAGCAGTGAGGGGGGAAACTATGGCTACACCTTC
abundance: NA; j_gene: TRBJ1-3; d_gene: NA; v_gene: TRBV25-1; CDR3aa: CASRGPGTFSGNTIYF; CDR3nt: TGTGCCAGCAGGGGCCCGGGTACCTTCTCTGGAAACACCATATATTTT
abundance: NA; j_gene: TRBJ1-2; d_gene: NA; v_gene: TRBV25-1; CDR3aa: CASRDRAVYGYTF; CDR3nt: TGTGCCAGCAGAGATCGGGCAGTTTATGGCTACACCTTC
abundance: many; j_gene: TRBJ2-5; d_gene: NA; v_gene: TRBV7-9; CDR3aa: CASCTTQETQYF; CDR3nt: TGTGCCAGCTGTACAACCCAAGAGACCCAGTACTTC
abundance: many; j_gene: TRBJ2-7; d_gene: NA; v_gene: TRBV29-1; CDR3aa: CSVEPGDSYEQYF; CDR3nt: TGCAGCGTTGAGCCAGGGGACTCCTACGAGCAGTACTTC
abundance: many; j_gene: TRBJ2-2; d_gene: NA; v_gene: TRBV7-9; CDR3aa: CASSRRHTGELFF; CDR3nt: TGTGCCAGCAGCCGTCGCCACACCGGGGAGCTGTTTTTT
abundance: NA; j_gene: TRBJ2-7; d_gene: NA; v_gene: TRBV5-1; CDR3aa: CASSVLSPPGHEQYF; CDR3nt: TGCGCCAGCAGCGTCCTTTCCCCCCCGGGACACGAGCAGTACTTC
abundance: few; j_gene: TRBJ1-4; d_gene: NA; v_gene: TRBV6-1; CDR3aa: CASSYAGGREKLFF; CDR3nt: TGTGCCAGCAGTTACGCCGGGGGCCGAGAAAAACTGTTTTTT
abundance: NA; j_gene: TRBJ1-1; d_gene: TRBD1; v_gene: TRBV12-3/TRBV12-4; CDR3aa: CASSFGTGSMYTEAFF; CDR3nt: TGTGCCAGCAGTTTCGGGACAGGGTCGATGTACACTGAAGCTTTCTTT
abundance: many; j_gene: TRBJ1-4; d_gene: NA; v_gene: TRBV7-9; CDR3aa: CASSSDGRPTNEKLFF; CDR3nt: TGTGCCAGCAGCTCAGACGGCCGACCAACTAATGAAAAACTGTTTTTT
abundance: few; j_gene: TRBJ2-7; d_gene: TRBD2; v_gene: TRBV29-1; CDR3aa: CSVLGLAEGDYEQYF; CDR3nt: TGCAGCGTACTGGGACTAGCGGAGGGGGACTACGAGCAGTACTTC
abundance: many; j_gene: TRBJ1-5; d_gene: TRBD1; v_gene: TRBV10-3; CDR3aa: CAISEGQGHQPQHF; CDR3nt: TGTGCCATCAGTGAGGGACAGGGCCATCAGCCCCAGCATTTT
abundance: few; j_gene: TRBJ2-7; d_gene: NA; v_gene: TRBV7-6; CDR3aa: CASSLSDGSTGYYEQYF; CDR3nt: TGTGCCAGCAGCTTAAGCGATGGAAGCACAGGTTACTACGAGCAGTACTTC
abundance: many; j_gene: TRBJ1-2; d_gene: NA; v_gene: TRBV29-1; CDR3aa: CSVEETVRGGNYGYTF; CDR3nt: TGCAGCGTTGAAGAGACGGTGAGGGGAGGAAACTATGGCTACACCTTC
abundance: few; j_gene: TRBJ1-4; d_gene: TRBD1; v_gene: TRBV3-1; CDR3aa: CASSRQGFDEKLFF; CDR3nt: TGTGCCAGCAGTCGACAGGGATTTGATGAAAAACTGTTTTTT